This TCR beta chain was sequenced during a study of T and B cells in COVID-19 patients. The CDR3 length is 14 residues. Germline V gene sequence: CDR1 LNHNV, CDR2 YYDKDF (reference sequence). J lost 0 bases, V lost 2 bases, and 0 bases had no gene match. From blood, roughly 220-550 ng of genomic DNA served as TRB template. Multiplex PCR with BIOMED2 TRB-A/B primer pools amplified TRB rearrangements. Using its own MiXCR run on the multiplex PCR reads, TCRdb lists one record per CDR3 protein. The sample contains thousands of distinct CDR3 sequences, roughly a quarter of which appear only once. This clonotype is categorized as medium-sized.

The clonotype comes from a human donor with active COVID-19. Sequences were obtained from blood. The chain links TRBV15 to TRBJ2-7, with TRBD2 matching 8 bases. CDR3 nucleotides: TGTGCCACCAGCAGAAGCGGGAGCTCCTACGAGCAGTACTTC. Protein sequence: CATSRSGSSYEQYF. Looking up the rest from reference TRBV15 and TRBJ2-7 gives the full variable domain: DAMVIQNPRYQVTQFGKPVTLSCSQTLNHNVMYWYQQKSSQAPKLLFHYYDKDFNNEADTPDNFQSRRPNTSFCFLDIRSPGLGDTAMYLCATSRSGSSYEQYFGPGTRLTVT.